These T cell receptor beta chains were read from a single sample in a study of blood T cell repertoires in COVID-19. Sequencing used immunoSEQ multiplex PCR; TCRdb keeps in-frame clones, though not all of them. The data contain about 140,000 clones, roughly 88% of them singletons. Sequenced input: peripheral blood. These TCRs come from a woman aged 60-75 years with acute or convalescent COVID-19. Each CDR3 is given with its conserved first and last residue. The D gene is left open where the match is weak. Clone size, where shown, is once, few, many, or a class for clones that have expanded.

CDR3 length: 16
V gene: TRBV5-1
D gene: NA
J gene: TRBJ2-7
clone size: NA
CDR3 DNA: TGCGCCAGCAGCTTGGCCGGCGGGATTAGCTCCTACGAGCAGTACTTC
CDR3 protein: CASSLAGGISSYEQYF

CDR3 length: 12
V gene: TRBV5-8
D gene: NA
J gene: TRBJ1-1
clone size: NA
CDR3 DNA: TGTGCCAGCAGCCCGCGGCGGAATGGGGCTTTCTTT
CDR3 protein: CASSPRRNGAFF

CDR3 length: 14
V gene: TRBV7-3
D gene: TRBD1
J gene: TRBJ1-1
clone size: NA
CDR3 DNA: TGTGCCAGCAGCACAGGGACAGGGTCCTCTGAAGCTTTCTTT
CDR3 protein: CASSTGTGSSEAFF

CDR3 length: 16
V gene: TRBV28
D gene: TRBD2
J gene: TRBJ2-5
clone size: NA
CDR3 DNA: TGTGCCAGCAGCACTCCGCGGGACTCGGGGGGGGAGACCCAGTACTTC
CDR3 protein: CASSTPRDSGGETQYF

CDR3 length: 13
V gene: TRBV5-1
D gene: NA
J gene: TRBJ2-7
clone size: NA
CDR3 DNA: TGCGCCAGCAGCTTGGACAGGGACTACGAGCAGTACTTC
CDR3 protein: CASSLDRDYEQYF

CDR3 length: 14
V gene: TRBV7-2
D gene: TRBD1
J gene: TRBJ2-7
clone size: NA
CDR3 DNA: TGTGCCAGCAGCCTCCACAGGGGTACCTACGAGCAGTACTTC
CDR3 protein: CASSLHRGTYEQYF

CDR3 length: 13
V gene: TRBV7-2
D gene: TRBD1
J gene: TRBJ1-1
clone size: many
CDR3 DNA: TGTGCCAGCAGCTCGGGACAGGGTTCGGGAGCTTTCTTT
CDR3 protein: CASSSGQGSGAFF

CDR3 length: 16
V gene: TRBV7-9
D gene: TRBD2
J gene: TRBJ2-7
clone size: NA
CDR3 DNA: TGTGCCAGCAGCTTAGCTAGCGGGGCTTACTCCTACGAGCAGTACTTC
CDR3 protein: CASSLASGAYSYEQYF

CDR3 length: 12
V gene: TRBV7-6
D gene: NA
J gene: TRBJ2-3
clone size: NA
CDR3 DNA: TGTGCCAGCAGCTCCATCCCAGATACGCAGTATTTT
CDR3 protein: CASSSIPDTQYF

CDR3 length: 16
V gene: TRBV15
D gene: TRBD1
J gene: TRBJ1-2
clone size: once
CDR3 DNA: TGTGCCACCAGCGGGGGAGACAGGGGGCTTATCTATGGCTACACCTTC
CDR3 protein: CATSGGDRGLIYGYTF

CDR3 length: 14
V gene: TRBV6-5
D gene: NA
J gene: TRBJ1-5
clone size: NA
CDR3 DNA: TGTGCCAGCAGGGGGGGGACCAGCAATCAGCCCCAGCATTTT
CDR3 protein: CASRGGTSNQPQHF

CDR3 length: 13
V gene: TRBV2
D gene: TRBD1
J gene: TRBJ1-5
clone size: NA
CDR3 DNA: TGTGCCAGCACCGGACAGGGGAATCAGCCCCAGCATTTT
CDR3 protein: CASTGQGNQPQHF

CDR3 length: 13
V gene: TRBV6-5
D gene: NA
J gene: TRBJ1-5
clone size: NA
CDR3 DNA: TGTGCCAGCAGCGGGGGGCCGGGTCAGCCCCAGCATTTT
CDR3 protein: CASSGGPGQPQHF

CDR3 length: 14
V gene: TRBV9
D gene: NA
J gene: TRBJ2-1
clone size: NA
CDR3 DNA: TGTGCCAGCAGCCCCCTAGGGGCTAATTATGAGCAGTTCTTC
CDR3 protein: CASSPLGANYEQFF

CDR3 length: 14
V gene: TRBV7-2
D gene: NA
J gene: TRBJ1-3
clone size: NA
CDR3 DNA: TGTGCCAGCAGCTTAGCGTCGGGGGGAAACACCATATATTTT
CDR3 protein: CASSLASGGNTIYF

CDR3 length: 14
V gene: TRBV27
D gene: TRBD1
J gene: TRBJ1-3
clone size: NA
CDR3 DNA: TGTGCCAGTAAACAGGGGGGATCTGGAAACACCATATATTTT
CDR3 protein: CASKQGGSGNTIYF

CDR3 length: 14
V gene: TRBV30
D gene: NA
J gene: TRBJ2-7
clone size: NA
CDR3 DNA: TGTGCCTGGAGTGAGCCCAGGGAAAGAAACGAGCAGTACTTC
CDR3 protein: CAWSEPRERNEQYF

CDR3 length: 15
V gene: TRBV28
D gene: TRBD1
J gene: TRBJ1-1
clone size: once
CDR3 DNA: TGTGCCAGCAGTTTACCCGGGACAGGGAACACTGAAGCTTTCTTT
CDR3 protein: CASSLPGTGNTEAFF

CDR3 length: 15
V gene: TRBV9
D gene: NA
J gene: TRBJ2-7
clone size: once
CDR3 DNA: TGTGCCAGCAGCCCCCCAGTCGGGACATCCTACGAGCAGTACTTC
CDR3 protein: CASSPPVGTSYEQYF

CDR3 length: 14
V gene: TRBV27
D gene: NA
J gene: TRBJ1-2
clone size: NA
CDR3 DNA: TGTGCCAGCAGTCGAATACAGGGCTACTATGGCTACACCTTC
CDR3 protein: CASSRIQGYYGYTF

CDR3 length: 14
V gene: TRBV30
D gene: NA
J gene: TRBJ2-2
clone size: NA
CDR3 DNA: TGTGCCTGGAGTACGAGACGGGTCACCGGGGAGCTGTTTTTT
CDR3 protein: CAWSTRRVTGELFF

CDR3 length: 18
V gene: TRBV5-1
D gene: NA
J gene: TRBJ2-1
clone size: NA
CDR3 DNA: TGCGCCAGCAGCCCATCCACACCGGGTTACTTCTCCTACAATGAGCAGTTCTTC
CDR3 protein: CASSPSTPGYFSYNEQFF

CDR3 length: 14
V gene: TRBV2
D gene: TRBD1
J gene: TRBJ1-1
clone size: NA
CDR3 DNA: TGTGCCAGCAGTGGGACAGGGACATTACAACGACCTTTCTTT
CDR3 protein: CASSGTGTLQRPFF

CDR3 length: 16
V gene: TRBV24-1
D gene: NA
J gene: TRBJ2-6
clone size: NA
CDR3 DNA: TGTGCCACCAGTGATGAAACAGGGTCTGGGGCCAACGTCCTGACTTTC
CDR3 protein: CATSDETGSGANVLTF

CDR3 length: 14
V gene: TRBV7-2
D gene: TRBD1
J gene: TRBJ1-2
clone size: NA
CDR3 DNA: TGTGCCAGCAGCTCCCAAGGGACAGGGGTGGGCTACACCTTC
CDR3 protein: CASSSQGTGVGYTF

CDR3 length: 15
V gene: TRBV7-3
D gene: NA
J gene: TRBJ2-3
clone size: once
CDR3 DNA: TGTGCCAGCAAGGAGGGTAGCGGAGAGCAGTATACGCAGTATTTT
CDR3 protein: CASKEGSGEQYTQYF

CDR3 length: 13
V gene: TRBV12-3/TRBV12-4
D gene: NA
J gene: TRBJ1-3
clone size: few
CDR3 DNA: TGTGCCAGCTCTGCGGTTCGGGGAAACACCATATATTTT
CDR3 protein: CASSAVRGNTIYF

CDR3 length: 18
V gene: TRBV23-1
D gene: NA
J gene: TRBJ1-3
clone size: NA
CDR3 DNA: TGCGCCAGCAGTAGAGCGGGCGGGCATTCCAACTCTGGAAACACCATATATTTT
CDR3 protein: CASSRAGGHSNSGNTIYF

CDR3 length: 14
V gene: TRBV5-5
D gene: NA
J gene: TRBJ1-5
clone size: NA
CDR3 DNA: TGTGCCAGCAGCGAGGAGGTCAGGGGAAGGACCCAGCATTTT
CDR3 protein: CASSEEVRGRTQHF

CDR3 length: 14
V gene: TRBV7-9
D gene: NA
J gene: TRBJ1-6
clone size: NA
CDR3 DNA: TGTGCCAGCAGCTTCGCCCAACAGAATTCACCCCTCCACTTT
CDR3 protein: CASSFAQQNSPLHF

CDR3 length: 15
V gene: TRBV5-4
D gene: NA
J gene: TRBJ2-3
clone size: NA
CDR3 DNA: TGTGCCAGCAGCAGGGGCCCGATAGGCACAGATACGCAGTATTTT
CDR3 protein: CASSRGPIGTDTQYF

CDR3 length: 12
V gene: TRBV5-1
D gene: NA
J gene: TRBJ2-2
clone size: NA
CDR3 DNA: TGCGCCAGCAGGGGGGGCACCGGGGAGCTGTTTTTT
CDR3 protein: CASRGGTGELFF

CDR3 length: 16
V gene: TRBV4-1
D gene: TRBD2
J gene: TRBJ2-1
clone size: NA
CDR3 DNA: TGCGCCAGCAGCACTCTAGCGGTATCTCCCGGCAATGAGCAGTTCTTC
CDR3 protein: CASSTLAVSPGNEQFF

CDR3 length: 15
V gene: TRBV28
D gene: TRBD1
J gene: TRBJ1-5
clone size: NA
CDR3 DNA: TGTGCCAGCAGTTCAAGGGGGCCCCCTTATCAGCCCCAGCATTTT
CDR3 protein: CASSSRGPPYQPQHF

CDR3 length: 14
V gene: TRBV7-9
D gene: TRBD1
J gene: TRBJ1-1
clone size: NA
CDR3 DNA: TGTGCCAGCAGCTTAGGACAGGGTCCCACTGAAGCTTTCTTT
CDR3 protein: CASSLGQGPTEAFF

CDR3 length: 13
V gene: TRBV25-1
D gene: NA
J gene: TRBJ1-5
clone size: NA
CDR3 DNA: TGTGCCAGCAGTGATTACACAAATCAGCCCCAGCATTTT
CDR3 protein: CASSDYTNQPQHF

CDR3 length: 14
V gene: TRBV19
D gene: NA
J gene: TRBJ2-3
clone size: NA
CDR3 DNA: TGTGCCAGTAGTATGTTGGCCGACACAGATACGCAGTATTTT
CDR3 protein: CASSMLADTDTQYF

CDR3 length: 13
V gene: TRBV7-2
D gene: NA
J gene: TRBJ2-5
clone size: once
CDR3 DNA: TGTGCCAGCAGCTACTGGACAGAAGAGACCCAGTACTTC
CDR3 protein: CASSYWTEETQYF

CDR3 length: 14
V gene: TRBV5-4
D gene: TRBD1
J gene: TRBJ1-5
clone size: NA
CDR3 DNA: TGTGCCAGCAGCCGGGACAGGGGCAATCAGCCCCAGCATTTT
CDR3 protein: CASSRDRGNQPQHF

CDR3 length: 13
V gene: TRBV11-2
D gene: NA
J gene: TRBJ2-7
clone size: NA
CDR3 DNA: TGTGCCAGCAGCTTAGGACTAGCCTACGAGCAGTACTTC
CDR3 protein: CASSLGLAYEQYF

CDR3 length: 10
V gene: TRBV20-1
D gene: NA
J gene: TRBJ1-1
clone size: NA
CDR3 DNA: TGCAGTGCTAGCGACAGACAAGCTTTCTTT
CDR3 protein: CSASDRQAFF

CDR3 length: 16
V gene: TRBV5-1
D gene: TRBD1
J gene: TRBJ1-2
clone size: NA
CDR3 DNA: TGCGCCAGCAGCTTGTCTTCCGCAGGACAGGGATATGGCTACACCTTC
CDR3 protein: CASSLSSAGQGYGYTF

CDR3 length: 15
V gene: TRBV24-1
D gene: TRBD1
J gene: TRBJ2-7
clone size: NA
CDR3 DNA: TGTGCCACCAGTGACAAGGGACAGGGGGCCGGGGAGCAGTACTTC
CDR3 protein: CATSDKGQGAGEQYF

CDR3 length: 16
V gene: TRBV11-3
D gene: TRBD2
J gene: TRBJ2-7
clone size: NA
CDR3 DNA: TGTGCCAGCAGCCCCGCGACTAGCGGGAGCTCCTACGAGCAGTACTTC
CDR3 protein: CASSPATSGSSYEQYF

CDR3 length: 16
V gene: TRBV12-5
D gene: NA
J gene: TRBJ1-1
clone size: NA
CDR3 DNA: TGTGCTAGTGGTTTGGTACTGGGCCTCACGAACACTGAAGCTTTCTTT
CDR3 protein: CASGLVLGLTNTEAFF

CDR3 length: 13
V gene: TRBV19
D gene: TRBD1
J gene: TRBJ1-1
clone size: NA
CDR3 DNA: TGTGCCAGTAGTGCAGGGGGTTGGGTTGAAGCTTTCTTT
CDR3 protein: CASSAGGWVEAFF

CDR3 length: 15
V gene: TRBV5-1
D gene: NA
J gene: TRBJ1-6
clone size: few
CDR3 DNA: TGCGCCAGCAGCTTGGGCGGGGGGGGTAATTCACCCCTCCACTTT
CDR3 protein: CASSLGGGGNSPLHF

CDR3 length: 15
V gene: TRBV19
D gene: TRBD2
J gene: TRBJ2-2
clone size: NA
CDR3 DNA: TGTGCCAGTAGTTTGGGGGGGATAGGCACCGGGGAGCTGTTTTTT
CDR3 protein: CASSLGGIGTGELFF

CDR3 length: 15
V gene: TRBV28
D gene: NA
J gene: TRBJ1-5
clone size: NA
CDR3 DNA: TGTGCCAGCAGCAACCCCCGGGCGCGGGAGCAGCCCCAGCATTTT
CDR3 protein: CASSNPRAREQPQHF

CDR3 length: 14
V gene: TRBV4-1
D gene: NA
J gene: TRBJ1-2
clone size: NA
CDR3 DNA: TGCGCCAGCAGCCCAAATACAGGGCTCTATGGCTACACCTTC
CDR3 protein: CASSPNTGLYGYTF

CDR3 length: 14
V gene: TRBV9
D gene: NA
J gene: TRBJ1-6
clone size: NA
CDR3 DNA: TGTGCCAGCAGCGTATTACCCGAGGATTCACCCCTCCACTTT
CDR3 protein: CASSVLPEDSPLHF

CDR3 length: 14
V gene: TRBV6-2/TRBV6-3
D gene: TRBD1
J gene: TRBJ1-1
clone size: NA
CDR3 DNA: TGTGCCAGCAGTTACAAACAGGGGAGAACTGAAGCTTTCTTT
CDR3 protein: CASSYKQGRTEAFF

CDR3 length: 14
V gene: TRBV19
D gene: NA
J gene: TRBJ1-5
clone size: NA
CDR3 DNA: TGTGCCTCCGACGAGGGAGGAGACAATCAGCCCCAGCATTTT
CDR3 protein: CASDEGGDNQPQHF

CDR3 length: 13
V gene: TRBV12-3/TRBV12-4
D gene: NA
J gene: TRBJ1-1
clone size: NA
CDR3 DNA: TGTGCCAGCAGTTTTGGTGTTCGGTCTGAAGCTTTCTTT
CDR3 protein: CASSFGVRSEAFF

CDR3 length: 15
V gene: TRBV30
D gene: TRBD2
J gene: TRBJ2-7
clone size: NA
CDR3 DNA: TGTGCCTGGAGTAAGGGATTAGCGGGGGGTTACGAGCAGTACTTC
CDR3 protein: CAWSKGLAGGYEQYF

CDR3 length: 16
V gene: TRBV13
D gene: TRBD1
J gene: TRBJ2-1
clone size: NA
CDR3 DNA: TGTGCCAGCAGCTTAGGTGGACAGGGGTTTCGTGCTGAGCAGTTCTTC
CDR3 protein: CASSLGGQGFRAEQFF

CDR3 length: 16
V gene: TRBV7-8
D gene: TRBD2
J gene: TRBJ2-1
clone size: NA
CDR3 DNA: TGTGCCAGCAGCTTAGCAGCGGGGAATAATGTCAATGAGCAGTTCTTC
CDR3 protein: CASSLAAGNNVNEQFF

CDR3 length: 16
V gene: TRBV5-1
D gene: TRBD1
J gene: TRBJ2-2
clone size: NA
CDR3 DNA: TGCGCCAGCAGCGGGGCGGGACAGGGATACACCGGGGAGCTGTTTTTT
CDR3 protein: CASSGAGQGYTGELFF